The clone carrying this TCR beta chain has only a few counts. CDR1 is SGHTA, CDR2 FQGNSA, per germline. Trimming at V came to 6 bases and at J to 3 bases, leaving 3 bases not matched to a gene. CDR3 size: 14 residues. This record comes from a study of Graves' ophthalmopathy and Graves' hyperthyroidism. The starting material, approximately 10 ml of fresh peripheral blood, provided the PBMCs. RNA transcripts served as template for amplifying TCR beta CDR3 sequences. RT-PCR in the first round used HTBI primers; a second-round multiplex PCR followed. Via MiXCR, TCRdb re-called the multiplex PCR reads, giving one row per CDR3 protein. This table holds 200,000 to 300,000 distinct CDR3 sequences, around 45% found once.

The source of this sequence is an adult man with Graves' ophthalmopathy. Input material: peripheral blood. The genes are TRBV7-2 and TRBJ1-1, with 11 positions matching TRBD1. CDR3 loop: CASRRDRGDTEAFF. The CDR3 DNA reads TGTGCCAGCAGGAGGGACAGGGGGGACACTGAAGCTTTCTTT.